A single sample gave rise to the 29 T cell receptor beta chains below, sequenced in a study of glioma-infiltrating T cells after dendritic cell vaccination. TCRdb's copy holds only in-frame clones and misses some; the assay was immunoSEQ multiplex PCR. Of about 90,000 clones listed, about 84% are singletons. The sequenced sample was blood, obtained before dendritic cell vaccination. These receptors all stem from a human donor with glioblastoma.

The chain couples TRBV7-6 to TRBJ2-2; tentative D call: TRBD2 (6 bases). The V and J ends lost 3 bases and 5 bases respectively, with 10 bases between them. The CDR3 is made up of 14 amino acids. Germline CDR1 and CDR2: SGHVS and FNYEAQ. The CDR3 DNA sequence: TGTGCCAGCAGCTTCGGGCGGGGTACCGGGGAGCTGTTTTTT. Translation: CASSFGRGTGELFF.

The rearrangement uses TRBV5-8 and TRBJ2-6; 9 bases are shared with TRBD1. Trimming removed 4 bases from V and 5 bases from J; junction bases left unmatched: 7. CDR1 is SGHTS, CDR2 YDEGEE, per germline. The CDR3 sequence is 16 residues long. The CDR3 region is CASSQGTGGWANVLTF. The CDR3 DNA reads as TGTGCCAGCAGCCAAGGAACAGGGGGCTGGGCCAACGTCCTGACTTTC.

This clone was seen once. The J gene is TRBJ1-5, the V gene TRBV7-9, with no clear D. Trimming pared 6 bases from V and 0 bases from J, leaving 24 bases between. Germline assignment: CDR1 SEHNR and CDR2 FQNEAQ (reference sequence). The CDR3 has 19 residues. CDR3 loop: CASRGVPRCASYSNQPQHF. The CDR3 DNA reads TGTGCCAGCAGGGGAGTCCCTAGATGCGCCTCATATAGCAATCAGCCCCAGCATTTT.

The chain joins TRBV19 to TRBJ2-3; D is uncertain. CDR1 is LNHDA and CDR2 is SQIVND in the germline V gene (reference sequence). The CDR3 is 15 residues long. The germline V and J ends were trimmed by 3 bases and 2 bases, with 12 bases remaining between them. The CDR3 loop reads CASSIKHSYTDTQYF. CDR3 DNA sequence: TGTGCCAGTAGTATTAAGCACAGCTACACAGATACGCAGTATTTT.

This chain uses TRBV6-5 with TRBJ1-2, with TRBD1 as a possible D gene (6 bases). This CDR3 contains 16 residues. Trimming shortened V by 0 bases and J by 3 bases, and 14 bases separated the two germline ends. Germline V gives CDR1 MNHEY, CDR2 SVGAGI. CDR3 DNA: TGTGCCAGCAGTTACTCCGGGGGGCGCATTGACTATGGCTACACCTTC. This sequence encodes CASSYSGGRIDYGYTF.

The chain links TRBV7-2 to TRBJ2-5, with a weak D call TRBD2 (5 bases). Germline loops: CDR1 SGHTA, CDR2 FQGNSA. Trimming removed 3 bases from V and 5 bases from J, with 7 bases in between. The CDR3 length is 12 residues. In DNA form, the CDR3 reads TGTGCCAGCAGCTTGGACTTGGAGACCCAGTACTTC. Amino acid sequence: CASSLDLETQYF.

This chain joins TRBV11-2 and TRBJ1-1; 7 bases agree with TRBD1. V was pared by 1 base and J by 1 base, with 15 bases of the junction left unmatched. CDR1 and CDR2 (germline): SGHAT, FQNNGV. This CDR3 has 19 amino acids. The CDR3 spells CASSLGFFRKGATNTEAFF. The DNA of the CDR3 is TGTGCCAGCAGCTTAGGCTTCTTTCGAAAGGGGGCGACGAACACTGAAGCTTTCTTT.

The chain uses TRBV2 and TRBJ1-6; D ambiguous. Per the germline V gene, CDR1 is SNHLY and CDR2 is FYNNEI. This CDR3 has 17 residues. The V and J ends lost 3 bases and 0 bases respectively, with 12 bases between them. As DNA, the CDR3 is TGTGCCAGCAGTGAGCGGGTCGGGAGCTCCTATAATTCACCCCTCCACTTT. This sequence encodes CASSERVGSSYNSPLHF. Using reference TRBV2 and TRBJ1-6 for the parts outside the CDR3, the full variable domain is EPEVTQTPSHQVTQMGQEVILRCVPISNHLYFYWYRQILGQKVEFLVSFYNNEISEKSEIFDDQFSVERPDGSNFTLKIRSTKLEDSAMYFCASSERVGSSYNSPLHFGNGTRLTVT.

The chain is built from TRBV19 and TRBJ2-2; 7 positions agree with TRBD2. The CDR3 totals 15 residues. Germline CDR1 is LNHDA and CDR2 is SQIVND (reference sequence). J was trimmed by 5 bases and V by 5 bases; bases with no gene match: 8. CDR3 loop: CASSGAGGWTGELFF. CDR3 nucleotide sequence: TGTGCCAGTAGTGGGGCCGGGGGGTGGACCGGGGAGCTGTTTTTT.

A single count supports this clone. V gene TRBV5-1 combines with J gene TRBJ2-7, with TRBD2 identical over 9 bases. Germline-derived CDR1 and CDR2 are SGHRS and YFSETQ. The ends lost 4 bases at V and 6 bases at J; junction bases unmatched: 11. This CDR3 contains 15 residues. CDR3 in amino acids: CASSQIPGLAGEQYF. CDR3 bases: TGCGCCAGCAGCCAAATTCCGGGACTAGCAGGCGAGCAGTACTTC.

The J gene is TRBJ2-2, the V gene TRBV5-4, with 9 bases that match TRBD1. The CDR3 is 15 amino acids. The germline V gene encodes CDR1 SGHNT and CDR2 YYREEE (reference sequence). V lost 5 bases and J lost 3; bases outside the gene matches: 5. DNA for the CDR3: TGTGCCAGCAGTCCAGACAGGGGGGACACCGGGGAGCTGTTTTTT. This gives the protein CASSPDRGDTGELFF.

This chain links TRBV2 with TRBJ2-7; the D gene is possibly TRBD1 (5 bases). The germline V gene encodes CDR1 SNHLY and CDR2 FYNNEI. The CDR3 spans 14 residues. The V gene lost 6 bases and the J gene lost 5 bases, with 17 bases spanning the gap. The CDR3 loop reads CASRATAHLDEQYF. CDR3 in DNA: TGTGCCAGCAGGGCGACAGCACACCTCGACGAGCAGTACTTC.

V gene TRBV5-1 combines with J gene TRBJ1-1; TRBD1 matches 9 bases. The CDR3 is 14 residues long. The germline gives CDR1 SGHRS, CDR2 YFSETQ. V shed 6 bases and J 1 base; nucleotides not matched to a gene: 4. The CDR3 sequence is CASKEQGANTEAFF. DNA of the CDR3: TGCGCCAGCAAGGAACAGGGGGCGAACACTGAAGCTTTCTTT. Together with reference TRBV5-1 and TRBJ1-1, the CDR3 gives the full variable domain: KAGVTQTPRYLIKTRGQQVTLSCSPISGHRSVSWYQQTPGQGLQFLFEYFSETQRNKGNFPGRFSGRQFSNSRSEMNVSTLELGDSALYLCASKEQGANTEAFFGQGTRLTVV.

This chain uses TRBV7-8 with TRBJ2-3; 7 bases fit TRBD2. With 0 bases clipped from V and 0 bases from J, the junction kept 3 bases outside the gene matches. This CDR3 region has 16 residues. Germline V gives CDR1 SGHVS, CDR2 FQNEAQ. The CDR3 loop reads CASSLAWGGSTDTQYF. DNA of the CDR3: TGTGCCAGCAGCTTAGCTTGGGGGGGAAGCACAGATACGCAGTATTTT.

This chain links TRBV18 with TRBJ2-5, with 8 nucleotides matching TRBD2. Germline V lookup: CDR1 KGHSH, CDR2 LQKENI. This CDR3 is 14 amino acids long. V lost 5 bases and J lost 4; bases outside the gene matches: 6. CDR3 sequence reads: CASSSGGAGETQYF. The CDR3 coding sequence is TGTGCCAGCTCAAGCGGGGGCGCGGGAGAGACCCAGTACTTC.

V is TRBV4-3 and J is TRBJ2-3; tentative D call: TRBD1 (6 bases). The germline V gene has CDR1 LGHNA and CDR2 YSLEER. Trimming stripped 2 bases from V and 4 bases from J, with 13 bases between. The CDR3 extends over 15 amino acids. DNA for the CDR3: TGCGCCAGCAGCCAATCCCCCAGGGGTGCAGATACGCAGTATTTT. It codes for CASSQSPRGADTQYF.

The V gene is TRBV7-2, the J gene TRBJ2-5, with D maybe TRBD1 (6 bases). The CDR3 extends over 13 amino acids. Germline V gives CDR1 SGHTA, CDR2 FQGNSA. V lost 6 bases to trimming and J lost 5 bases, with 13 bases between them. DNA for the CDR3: TGTGCCAGCAGTTCAGGGGTCCTGGAGACCCAGTACTTC. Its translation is CASSSGVLETQYF.

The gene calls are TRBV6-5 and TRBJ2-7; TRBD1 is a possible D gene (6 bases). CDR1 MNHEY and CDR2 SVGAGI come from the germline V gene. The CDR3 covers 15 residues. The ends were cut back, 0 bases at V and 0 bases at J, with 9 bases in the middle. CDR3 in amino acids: CASSYSGARSYEQYF. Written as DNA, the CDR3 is TGTGCCAGCAGTTACTCGGGGGCCCGCTCCTACGAGCAGTACTTC.

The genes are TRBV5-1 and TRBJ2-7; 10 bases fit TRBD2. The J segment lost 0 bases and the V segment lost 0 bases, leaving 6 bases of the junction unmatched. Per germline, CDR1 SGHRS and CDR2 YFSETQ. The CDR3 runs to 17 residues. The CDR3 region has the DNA TGCGCCAGCAGCTTGGCCCTAGCGGGAGCCTACTCCTACGAGCAGTACTTC. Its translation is CASSLALAGAYSYEQYF.

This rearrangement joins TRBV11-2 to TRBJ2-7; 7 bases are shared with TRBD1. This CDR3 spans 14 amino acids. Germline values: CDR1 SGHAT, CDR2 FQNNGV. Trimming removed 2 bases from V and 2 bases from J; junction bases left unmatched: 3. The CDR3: CASSLSQGTYEQYF. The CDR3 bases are TGTGCCAGCAGCTTATCACAGGGGACCTACGAGCAGTACTTC.

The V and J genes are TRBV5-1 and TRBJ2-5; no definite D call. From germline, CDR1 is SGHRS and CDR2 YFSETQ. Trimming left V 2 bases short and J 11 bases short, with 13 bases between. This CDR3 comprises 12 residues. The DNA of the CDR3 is TGCGCCAGCAGCTTCGACGGGTTCCAGCAGTACTTC. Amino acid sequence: CASSFDGFQQYF.

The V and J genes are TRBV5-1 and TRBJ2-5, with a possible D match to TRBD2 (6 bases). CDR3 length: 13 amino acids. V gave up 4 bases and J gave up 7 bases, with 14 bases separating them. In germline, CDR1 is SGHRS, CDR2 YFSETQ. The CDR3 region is CASSPGTEGTQYF. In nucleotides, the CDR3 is TGCGCCAGCAGCCCCGGGACGGAGGGGACCCAGTACTTC.

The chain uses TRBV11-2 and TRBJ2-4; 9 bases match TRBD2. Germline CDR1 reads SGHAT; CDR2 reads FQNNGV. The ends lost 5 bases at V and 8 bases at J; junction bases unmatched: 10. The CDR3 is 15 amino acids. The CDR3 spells CASSLAGGFTDIQYF. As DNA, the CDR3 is TGTGCCAGCAGCCTCGCGGGAGGGTTCACAGACATTCAGTACTTC. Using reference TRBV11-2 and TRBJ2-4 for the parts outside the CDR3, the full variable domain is EAGVAQSPRYKIIEKRQSVAFWCNPISGHATLYWYQQILGQGPKLLIQFQNNGVVDDSQLPKDRFSAERLKGVDSTLKIQPAKLEDSAVYLCASSLAGGFTDIQYFGAGTRLSVL.

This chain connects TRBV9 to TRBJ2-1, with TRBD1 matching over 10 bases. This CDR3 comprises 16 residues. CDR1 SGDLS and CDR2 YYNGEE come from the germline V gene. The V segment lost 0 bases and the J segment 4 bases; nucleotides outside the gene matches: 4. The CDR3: CASSVGLGQGYNEQFF. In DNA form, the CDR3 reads TGTGCCAGCAGCGTAGGACTGGGACAGGGGTACAATGAGCAGTTCTTC.

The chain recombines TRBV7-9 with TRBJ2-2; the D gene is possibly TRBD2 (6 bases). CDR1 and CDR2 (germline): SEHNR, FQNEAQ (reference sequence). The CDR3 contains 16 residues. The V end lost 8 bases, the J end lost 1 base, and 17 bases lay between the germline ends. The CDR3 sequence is CASGQWREENTGELFF. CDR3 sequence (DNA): TGTGCCAGCGGCCAATGGAGGGAGGAGAACACCGGGGAGCTGTTTTTT.

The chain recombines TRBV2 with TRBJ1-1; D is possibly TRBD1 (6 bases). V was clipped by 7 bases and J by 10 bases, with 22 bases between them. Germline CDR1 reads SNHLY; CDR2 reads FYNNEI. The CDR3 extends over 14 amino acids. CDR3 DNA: TGTGCCAGCATGAGGGGCAGGGGAGTTCTGGGAGCTTTCTTT. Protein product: CASMRGRGVLGAFF.

The CDR3 protein is CASSQPLTGNTEAFF. CDR3 DNA sequence: TGCGCCAGCAGCCAGCCTTTGACGGGGAACACTGAAGCTTTCTTT. The chain links TRBV4-1 to TRBJ1-1, with D uncertain. CDR3 length: 15 amino acids. The germline V gene encodes CDR1 MGHRA and CDR2 YSYEKL. Trimming stripped 3 bases from V and 1 base from J, with 12 bases between.

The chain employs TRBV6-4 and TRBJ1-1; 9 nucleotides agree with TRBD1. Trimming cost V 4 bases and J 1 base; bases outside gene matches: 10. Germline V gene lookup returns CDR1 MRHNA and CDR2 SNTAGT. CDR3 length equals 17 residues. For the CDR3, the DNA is TGTGCCAGCAGTGCCGGGACAGGGTGGCGAGGGAACACTGAAGCTTTCTTT. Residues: CASSAGTGWRGNTEAFF.

CDR3 amino acids: CASRERQGLNTEAFF. In DNA form, the CDR3 reads TGTGCCAGCAGGGAACGACAGGGTCTGAACACTGAAGCTTTCTTT. The rearrangement uses TRBV7-2 and TRBJ1-1; TRBD1 aligns across 7 bases. The CDR3 spans 15 residues. The germline CDR1 and CDR2 sequences are SGHTA and FQGNSA. The ends lost 6 bases at V and 0 bases at J; junction bases unmatched: 7.